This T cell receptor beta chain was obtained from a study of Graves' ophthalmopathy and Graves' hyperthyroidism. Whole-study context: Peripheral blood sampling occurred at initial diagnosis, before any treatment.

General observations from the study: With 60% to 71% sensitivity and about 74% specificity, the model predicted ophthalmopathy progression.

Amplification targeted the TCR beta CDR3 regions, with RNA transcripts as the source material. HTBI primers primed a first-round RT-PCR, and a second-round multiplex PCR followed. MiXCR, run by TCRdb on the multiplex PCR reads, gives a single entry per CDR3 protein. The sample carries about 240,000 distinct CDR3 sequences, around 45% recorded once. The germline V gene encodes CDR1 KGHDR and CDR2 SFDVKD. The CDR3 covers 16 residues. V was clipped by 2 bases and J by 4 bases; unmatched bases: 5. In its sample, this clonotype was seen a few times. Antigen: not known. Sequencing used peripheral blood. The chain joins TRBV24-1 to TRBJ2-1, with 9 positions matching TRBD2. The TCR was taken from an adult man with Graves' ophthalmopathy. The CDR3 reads CATSDSLAGRYNEQFF. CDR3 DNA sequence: TGTGCCACCAGTGATTCCCTAGCGGGACGGTACAATGAGCAGTTCTTC.